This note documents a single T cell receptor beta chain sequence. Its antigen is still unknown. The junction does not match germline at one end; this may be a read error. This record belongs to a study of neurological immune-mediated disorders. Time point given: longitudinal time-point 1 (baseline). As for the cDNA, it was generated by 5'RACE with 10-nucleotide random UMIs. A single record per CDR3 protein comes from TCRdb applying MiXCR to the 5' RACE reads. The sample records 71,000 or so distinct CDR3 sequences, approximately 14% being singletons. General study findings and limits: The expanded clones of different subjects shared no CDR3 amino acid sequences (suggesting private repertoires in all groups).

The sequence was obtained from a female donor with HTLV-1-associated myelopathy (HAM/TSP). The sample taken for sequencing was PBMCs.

CDR3 bases: TGTGCCAGCAGCCAGCGGGTATACACCTGGGAGCTGTTTTTT. Protein product: CASSQRVYTWELFF. The gene calls are TRBV3-1 and TRBJ2-2, with D possibly TRBD2 on 5 matching bases. The CDR3 has 14 residues. From germline, CDR1 is LGHDT and CDR2 YNNKEL (reference sequence).